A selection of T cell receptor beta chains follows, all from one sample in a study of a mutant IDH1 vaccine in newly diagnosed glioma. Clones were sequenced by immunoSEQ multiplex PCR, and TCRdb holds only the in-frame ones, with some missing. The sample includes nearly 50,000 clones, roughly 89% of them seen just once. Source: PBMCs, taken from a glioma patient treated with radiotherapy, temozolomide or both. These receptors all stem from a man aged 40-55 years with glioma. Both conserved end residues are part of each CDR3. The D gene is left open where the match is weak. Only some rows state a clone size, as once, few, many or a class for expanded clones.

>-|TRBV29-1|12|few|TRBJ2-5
TGCAGCGGGACAACGGGTTCAGAGACCCAGTACTTC
CSGTTGSETQYF
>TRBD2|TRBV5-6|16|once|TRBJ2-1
TGTGCCAGCAGCTTGGAGCGGGGGGCGACCTACAATGAGCAGTTCTTC
CASSLERGATYNEQFF
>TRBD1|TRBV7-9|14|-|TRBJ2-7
TGTGCCAGCAGCTTAGCGGACAGGGTTTACGAGCAGTACTTC
CASSLADRVYEQYF
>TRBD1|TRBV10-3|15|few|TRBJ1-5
TGTGCCATCAGCAGGGGGACCTTAAGCAATCAGCCCCAGCATTTT
CAISRGTLSNQPQHF
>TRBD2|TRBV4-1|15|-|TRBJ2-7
TGCGCCAGCAGCCAAGAGGGCGGGAGGCCCAACGAGCAGTACTTC
CASSQEGGRPNEQYF
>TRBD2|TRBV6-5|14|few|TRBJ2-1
TGTGCCAGCAGGGGGACTAGCGGGAGTAATGAGCAGTTCTTC
CASRGTSGSNEQFF
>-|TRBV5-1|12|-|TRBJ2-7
TGCGCCAGCGGAAGGGGCTCCTACGAGCAGTACTTC
CASGRGSYEQYF
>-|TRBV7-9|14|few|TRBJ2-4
TGTGCCAGCAGCTTAGGAGGGCCGCTGGACATTCAGTACTTC
CASSLGGPLDIQYF
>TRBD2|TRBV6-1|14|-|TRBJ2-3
TGTGCCAGTCGACTAGCGGGAGGGCCAGATACGCAGTATTTT
CASRLAGGPDTQYF
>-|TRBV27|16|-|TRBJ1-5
TGTGCCAGCAGCCTTCGGGGCGACCCGGGCAATCAGCCCCAGCATTTT
CASSLRGDPGNQPQHF
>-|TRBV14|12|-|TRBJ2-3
TGTGCCAGCAGCCAAACAACAGATACGCAGTATTTT
CASSQTTDTQYF
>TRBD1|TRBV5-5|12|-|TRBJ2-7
TGTGCCAGCAGCTTGGGACAGGGTCCGGGGAACTTC
CASSLGQGPGNF
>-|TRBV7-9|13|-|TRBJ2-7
TGTGCCAGCAGCTTATTTACGGCGGACGAGCAGTACTTC
CASSLFTADEQYF
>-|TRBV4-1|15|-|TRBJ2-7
TGCGCCAGCAGCCCCCGCTTTATAGCGAGCTACGAGCAGTACTTC
CASSPRFIASYEQYF
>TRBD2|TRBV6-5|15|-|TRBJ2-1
TGTGCCAGCAGCCCTGTGTTAGCGGGGTACAATGAGCAGTTCTTC
CASSPVLAGYNEQFF
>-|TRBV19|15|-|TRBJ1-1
TGTGCCTCACGAAGGGCAGAAGGGGGGAACACTGAAGCTTTCTTT
CASRRAEGGNTEAFF
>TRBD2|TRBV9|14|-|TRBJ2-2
TGTGCCAGTCGACTAGCGGATAACACCGGGGAGCTGTTTTTT
CASRLADNTGELFF
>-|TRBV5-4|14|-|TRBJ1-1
TGTGCCAGCAGCTTGCGGGGAGAGGACACTGAAGCTTTCTTT
CASSLRGEDTEAFF
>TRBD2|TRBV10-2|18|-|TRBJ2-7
TGCGCCAGCAGCGACCCGACTAGCGGGAGGTACCCCTCCTACGAGCAGTACTTC
CASSDPTSGRYPSYEQYF
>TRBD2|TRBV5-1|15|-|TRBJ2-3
TGCGCCAGCAGCGCCTGGACTAGCGCAACAGATACGCAGTATTTT
CASSAWTSATDTQYF
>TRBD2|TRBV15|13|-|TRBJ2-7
TGTGCCACCAGCCCAGCGGGAGAGCCCGAGCAGTACTTC
CATSPAGEPEQYF
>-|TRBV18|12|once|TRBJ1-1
TGTGCCAGCTCACCACAGGCCACTGAAGCTTTCTTT
CASSPQATEAFF
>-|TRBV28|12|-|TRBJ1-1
TGTGCCAGCAGTTTATCGGGCGCTGAAGCTTTCTTT
CASSLSGAEAFF
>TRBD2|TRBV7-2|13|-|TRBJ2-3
TGTGCCAGCAGCTTAGGCGGGAGGGATACGCAGTATTTT
CASSLGGRDTQYF
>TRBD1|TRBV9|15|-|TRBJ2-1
TGTGCCAGCAGCGCCGCCGGGACAGGGGACCATGAGCAGTTCTTC
CASSAAGTGDHEQFF
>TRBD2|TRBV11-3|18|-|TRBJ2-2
TGTGCCAGCAGCTTAGACCAAAGCGGGAGCCAACTCACCGGGGAGCTGTTTTTT
CASSLDQSGSQLTGELFF
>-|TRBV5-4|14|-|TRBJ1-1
TGTGCCAGCAGCTTGGGACGGAGGAACACTGAAGCTTTCTTT
CASSLGRRNTEAFF
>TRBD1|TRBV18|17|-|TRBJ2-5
TGTGCCAGCTCACCCCGGATGAGTACAGGGGGGCCCGAGACCCAGTACTTC
CASSPRMSTGGPETQYF
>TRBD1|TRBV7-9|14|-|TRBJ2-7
TGTGCCAGCAGCTTGGGGCAGGGGGAAGGAGAGCAGTACTTC
CASSLGQGEGEQYF
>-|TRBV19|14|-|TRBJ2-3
TGTGCCAGTAGTATAGGAGGGGTGGAGGATACGCAGTATTTT
CASSIGGVEDTQYF
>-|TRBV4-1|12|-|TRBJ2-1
TGCGCCAGCAGCTGGTCGTCTGGCGAGCAGTTCTTC
CASSWSSGEQFF
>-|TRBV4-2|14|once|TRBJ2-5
TGTGCCAGCAGCCAAGATCGTGACCGAGAGACCCAGTACTTC
CASSQDRDRETQYF
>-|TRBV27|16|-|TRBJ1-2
TGTGCCAGCGGGCCGGGGCACAATCAACTATTGCGCGGCTACACCTTC
CASGPGHNQLLRGYTF
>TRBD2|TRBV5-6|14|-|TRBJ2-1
TGTGCCAGCAGCCTTGGACTAGGTAGGAATGAGCAGTTCTTC
CASSLGLGRNEQFF
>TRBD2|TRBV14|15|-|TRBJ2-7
TGTGCCAGCAGCCCAACCGGCGGGAGAAGGTACGAGCAGTACTTC
CASSPTGGRRYEQYF
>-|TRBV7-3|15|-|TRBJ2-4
TGTGCCAGCAGCGCAGTACAGCAACCCGGGGACATTCAGTACTTC
CASSAVQQPGDIQYF
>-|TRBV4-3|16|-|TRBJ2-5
TGCGCCAGCAGCCAAGATCACGAGACAGGGACTTCGGTCGAGTACTTC
CASSQDHETGTSVEYF
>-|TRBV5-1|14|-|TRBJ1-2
TGCGCCAGCAGCTTGGGTGGACAGAACAATGGCTACACCTTC
CASSLGGQNNGYTF
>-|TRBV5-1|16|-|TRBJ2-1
TGCGCCAGCAGCCCAGTAACAGGGATCTCCTACAATGAGCAGTTCTTC
CASSPVTGISYNEQFF
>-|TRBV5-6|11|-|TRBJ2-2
TGTGCCAGCAGCTCGACCCGGGAGCTGTTTTTT
CASSSTRELFF
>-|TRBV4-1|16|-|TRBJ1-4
TGCGCCAGCAGCCAAGTCCCAGTGGGTTTCGGGGAAAAACTGTTTTTT
CASSQVPVGFGEKLFF
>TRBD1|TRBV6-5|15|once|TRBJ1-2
TGTGCCAGCAGCCCTTGGACTACAGGGGACTATGGCTACACCTTC
CASSPWTTGDYGYTF
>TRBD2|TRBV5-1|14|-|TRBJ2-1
TGCGCCAGCAGTTTCAGCGGGAGGGAAGGGGAGCAGTTCTTC
CASSFSGREGEQFF
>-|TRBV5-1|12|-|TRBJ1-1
TGCGCCAGCAGCTTGGGAGGCAGGGCCACTTTCTTT
CASSLGGRATFF
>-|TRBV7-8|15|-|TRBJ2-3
TGTGCCAGCAGCTTAGGCCTAGGGGGCACAGATACGCAGTATTTT
CASSLGLGGTDTQYF
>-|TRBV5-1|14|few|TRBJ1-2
TGCGCCAGCAGCATACAGGGTTCCAACTATGGCTACACCTTC
CASSIQGSNYGYTF
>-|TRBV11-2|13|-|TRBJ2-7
TGTGCCAGCAGCTTAGACAGGGTCCGCGAGCAGTACTTC
CASSLDRVREQYF
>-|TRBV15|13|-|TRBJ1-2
TGTGCCACCAGCAGAGTATCCCTCTCTGGCTACACCTTC
CATSRVSLSGYTF
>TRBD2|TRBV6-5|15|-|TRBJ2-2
TGTGCCAGCTTCTACAGCGGGAGTCGGGCCGGGGAGCTGTTTTTT
CASFYSGSRAGELFF
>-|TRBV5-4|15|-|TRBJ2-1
TGTGCCAGCAGCTTGGGAGGGGTGGGCTACAATGAGCAGTTCTTC
CASSLGGVGYNEQFF